These 20 T cell receptor beta chains were all obtained from the same sample, sequenced in a study of blood T cell repertoires in COVID-19. TCRdb's copy holds only in-frame clones and misses some; the assay was immunoSEQ multiplex PCR. The table lists 150,000 to 200,000 clones, under 90% of them singletons, with 15% to 20% in the top ten. Sequences were obtained from peripheral blood. These receptors came from a woman older than 75 with acute or convalescent COVID-19.

The chain is built from TRBV9 and TRBJ2-5; 8 bases align to TRBD2. The germline CDR1 and CDR2 sequences are SGDLS and YYNGEE. V was pared by 3 bases and J by 4 bases, with 5 bases of the junction left unmatched. CDR3 length equals 14 residues. The CDR3 sequence is CASSDGGAGETQYF. CDR3 nucleotides: TGTGCCAGCAGCGACGGGGGGGCAGGAGAGACCCAGTACTTC. Supplemented by reference TRBV9 and TRBJ2-5, the full variable domain reads DSGVTQTPKHLITATGQRVTLRCSPRSGDLSVYWYQQSLDQGLQFLIQYYNGEERAKGNILERFSAQQFPDLHSELNLSSLELGDSALYFCASSDGGAGETQYFGPGTRLLVL.

The rearrangement links TRBV5-1 to TRBJ2-7, with TRBD2 as a possible D gene (6 bases). The V end was cut by 0 bases, the J end by 3 bases, with 13 bases between. The CDR3 contains 15 residues. The V gene's germline CDR1 is SGHRS and CDR2 YFSETQ. CDR3 sequence: CASSLEGLSNYEQYF. The CDR3 DNA reads as TGCGCCAGCAGCTTGGAGGGACTCTCGAACTACGAGCAGTACTTC. The complete variable domain, with remaining parts taken from reference TRBV5-1 and TRBJ2-7, reads KAGVTQTPRYLIKTRGQQVTLSCSPISGHRSVSWYQQTPGQGLQFLFEYFSETQRNKGNFPGRFSGRQFSNSRSEMNVSTLELGDSALYLCASSLEGLSNYEQYFGPGTRLTVT.

CDR3 sequence: CASSYGRTVGEKLFF. CDR3 DNA: TGTGCCAGCAGTTACGGTAGAACAGTGGGTGAAAAACTGTTTTTT. The chain couples TRBV6-5 to TRBJ1-4; no reliable D call. The V end was cut by 2 bases, the J end by 7 bases, with 14 bases between. The CDR3 runs 15 residues. Per the germline V gene, CDR1 is MNHEY and CDR2 is SVGAGI.

The chain combines TRBV12-5 with TRBJ2-2; the D gene is possibly TRBD2 (6 bases). The CDR3 length is 16 residues. V was shortened by 7 bases and J by 2 bases, with 17 bases between the two germline ends. In germline, CDR1 is LGHNT, CDR2 FRNRAP. The CDR3 is CASASAAGRNTGELFF. The CDR3 region has the DNA TGTGCTAGTGCTTCAGCCGCGGGGCGCAACACCGGGGAGCTGTTTTTT.

The V gene is TRBV7-3, the J gene TRBJ1-2, with 10 bases that match TRBD1. CDR1 and CDR2 (germline): SGHTA, FQGTGA. This CDR3 region has 14 residues. The V segment lost 5 bases and the J segment 4 bases; nucleotides outside the gene matches: 4. Here the CDR3 DNA reads TGTGCCAGCAGCCCGACAGGGGGCGGCTATGGCTACACCTTC. This translates into CASSPTGGGYGYTF. Full variable domain (outside the CDR3, taken from reference TRBV7-3 and TRBJ1-2): GAGVSQTPSNKVTEKGKYVELRCDPISGHTALYWYRQSLGQGPEFLIYFQGTGAADDSGLPNDRFFAVRPEGSVSTLKIQRTERGDSAVYLCASSPTGGGYGYTFGSGTRLTVV.

The chain combines TRBV2 with TRBJ1-1; 7 positions agree with TRBD1. V trimming: 5 bases; J trimming: 4 bases; junction bases outside the gene matches: 4. Germline V gives CDR1 SNHLY, CDR2 FYNNEI. The CDR3 totals 13 residues. CDR3 region: CASSLSGGTEAFF. The CDR3 coding sequence is TGTGCCAGCAGTTTATCAGGGGGCACTGAAGCTTTCTTT.

The rearrangement uses TRBV5-6 and TRBJ2-5; TRBD2 matches 15 bases. Germline loops: CDR1 SGHDT, CDR2 YYEEEE. V was pared by 3 bases and J by 4 bases, with 7 bases of the junction left unmatched. The CDR3 sequence is 17 residues long. In DNA form, the CDR3 reads TGTGCCAGCAGCTCCGGACTAGCGGGGGGGCCCGGAGAGACCCAGTACTTC. Protein product: CASSSGLAGGPGETQYF. Variable domain in full (rest from reference TRBV5-6 and TRBJ2-5): DAGVTQSPTHLIKTRGQQVTLRCSPKSGHDTVSWYQQALGQGPQFIFQYYEEEERQRGNFPDRFSGHQFPNYSSELNVNALLLGDSALYLCASSSGLAGGPGETQYFGPGTRLLVL.

This clone was counted between two and nine times. Other DNA sequences of this sample code for an identical CDR3. The chain is built from TRBV5-1 and TRBJ2-3; D unclear. Germline lookup yields CDR1 SGHRS and CDR2 YFSETQ. This CDR3 has 12 amino acids. V was shortened by 0 bases and J by 5 bases, with 4 bases between the two germline ends. The CDR3 DNA reads TGCGCCAGCAGCTTGGTTCGAGATACGCAGTATTTT. Residues: CASSLVRDTQYF. Together with reference TRBV5-1 and TRBJ2-3, the CDR3 gives the full variable domain: KAGVTQTPRYLIKTRGQQVTLSCSPISGHRSVSWYQQTPGQGLQFLFEYFSETQRNKGNFPGRFSGRQFSNSRSEMNVSTLELGDSALYLCASSLVRDTQYFGPGTRLTVL.

This chain uses TRBV6-6 with TRBJ1-6; TRBD1 might be the D (6 bases). Germline CDR1 reads MNHNY; CDR2 reads SVGAGI (reference sequence). The V gene lost 4 bases and the J gene lost 9 bases, with 13 bases spanning the gap. The CDR3 covers 14 residues. DNA of the CDR3: TGTGCCAGCAGTTTAATTAGGGGGGGTTCACCCCTCCACTTT. It translates to CASSLIRGGSPLHF.

Here the CDR3 reads CASSLAQWSSTDTQYF. The CDR3 DNA is TGTGCCAGCAGCTTAGCTCAGTGGTCTAGCACAGATACGCAGTATTTT. The genes are TRBV7-2 and TRBJ2-3; no definite D call. V lost 0 bases, J lost 0 bases, and 10 bases lay in between. Germline V gives CDR1 SGHTA, CDR2 FQGNSA. The CDR3 has 16 residues.

V usage is TRBV5-4 and J usage is TRBJ2-1; TRBD2 matches at 8 bases. The CDR3 spans 17 residues. Germline V gene sequence: CDR1 SGHNT, CDR2 YYREEE (reference sequence). Unmatched junction bases numbered 10, after V lost 3 bases and J lost 2 bases. The CDR3 region has the DNA TGTGCCAGCAGCTCGGACGGGAGCGGGAGTCCCTACAATGAGCAGTTCTTC. It codes for CASSSDGSGSPYNEQFF.

The chain joins TRBV7-2 to TRBJ2-1, with D perhaps matching TRBD2 (6 bases). The CDR3 has 16 residues. In germline, CDR1 is SGHTA, CDR2 FQGNSA. V was clipped by 1 base and J by 10 bases, with 20 bases between them. The chain's CDR3 is CASSLGWGGPPGEQFF. The CDR3 nucleotides are TGTGCCAGCAGCTTAGGATGGGGAGGACCTCCCGGCGAGCAGTTCTTC.

The V gene is TRBV5-1, the J gene TRBJ2-7; possible D gene TRBD2, 6 bases. This CDR3 has 12 residues. Trimming left V 3 bases short and J 4 bases short, with 8 bases between. CDR1 and CDR2 from the germline V gene are SGHRS and YFSETQ. CDR3 nucleotides: TGCGCCAGCAGCTACGCGGGGTACGAGCAGTACTTC. As protein: CASSYAGYEQYF.

The chain joins TRBV9 to TRBJ1-2; D is unclear. The germline gives CDR1 SGDLS, CDR2 YYNGEE. There are 16 residues in the CDR3. Between the trimmed V and J ends, which lost 0 bases and 7 bases, there was a span of 19 bases. The CDR3 reads CASSVDPSGRTSGYTF. In DNA form, the CDR3 reads TGTGCCAGCAGCGTAGACCCGTCGGGCAGGACTAGTGGCTACACCTTC.

The V gene is TRBV3-1 (or the pseudogene TRBV3-2), the J gene TRBJ1-6; 8 nucleotides agree with TRBD1. CDR1 and CDR2 (germline): LGHDT, YNNKEL (reference sequence). The CDR3 consists of 17 residues. Losses at the gene ends were 4 bases for V and 10 bases for J; bases not matched to a gene: 15. The CDR3 DNA reads as TGTGCCAGCAGCCTCTCCGGGACAGGTGCAATAGGATCACCCCTCCACTTT. The encoded protein is CASSLSGTGAIGSPLHF.

The rearrangement joins TRBV4-3 to TRBJ2-6; D unclear. The germline gives CDR1 LGHNA, CDR2 YSLEER. The CDR3 consists of 13 residues. V gave up 4 bases and J gave up 2 bases, with 3 bases separating them. CDR3 bases: TGCGCCAGCAGCCGAGCTGGGGCCAACGTCCTGACTTTC. This encodes CASSRAGANVLTF.

This chain joins TRBV30 and TRBJ1-1, with TRBD1 matching 8 bases. This CDR3 has 13 amino acids. V lost 8 bases to trimming and J lost 2 bases; unmatched junction nucleotides: 7. Germline CDR1 and CDR2: GTSNPN and SVGIG (reference sequence). The CDR3 DNA reads TGTGCCACTGCAGGGGGCTTAAACACTGAAGCTTTCTTT. As protein: CATAGGLNTEAFF.

The rearrangement uses TRBV6-5 and TRBJ2-1, with TRBD2 matching 11 bases. CDR1 and CDR2 from the germline V gene are MNHEY and SVGAGI. Trimming took 8 bases from V and 10 from J; bases not matched to a gene: 13. This CDR3 is built from 15 residues. The CDR3 spells CASAYLAGGNGEQFF. The DNA for the CDR3 is TGTGCCAGCGCTTATTTAGCGGGGGGGAACGGCGAGCAGTTCTTC.

As DNA, the CDR3 is TGTGCCAGCAGTTACGGGTCCCCCCCCAACGAGCAGTACTTC. Amino acids: CASSYGSPPNEQYF. V and J are TRBV27 and TRBJ2-7; no reliable D call. The CDR3 loop spans 14 amino acids. CDR1 is MNHEY, CDR2 SMNVEV, per germline (reference sequence). The V gene lost 4 bases and the J gene lost 5 bases, with 15 bases spanning the gap.

The chain employs TRBV5-8 and TRBJ1-3; D remains unclear. This CDR3 is built from 15 residues. V lost 0 bases, J lost 0 bases, and 7 bases lay in between. CDR1 is SGHTS and CDR2 is YDEGEE in the germline V gene. The CDR3 bases are TGTGCCAGCAGCTTGGGACTGTCCTCTGGAAACACCATATATTTT. It encodes CASSLGLSSGNTIYF.